These 13 T cell receptor beta chains were sequenced from one sample in a study of human T cells and chemical hapten exposure (dated by TCRdb to the early 2020s). The library came from RACE. Sequencing was carried out with a NextSeq 500. The raw public data were reprocessed by TCRdb itself: fastp quality trimming at Q25, MiXCR clonotype calling, in-frame beta chains only. Each CDR3 protein gets just one entry, which takes the most common genes and DNA from the rows behind it. This sample lists about 140,000 distinct CDR3 sequences; about 12% were detected once. Of the sample, 1.2% to 1.5% falls within the top ten clones. The sample's time point, from its label and the paper: patch test 2, 6 weeks after DPC sensitization. In the paper's terms, the treatment or condition label means: therapeutic diphenylcyclopropenone sensitization with weekly scalp DPC. The material was whole blood, obtained in connection with sensitization to the hapten diphenylcyclopropenone (DPC). Receptors were obtained from a woman aged 45-65 years with alopecia areata. Some clones in this sample may be carry-over from other donors' samples.

This clonotype turned up a few times. The rearrangement uses TRBV6-2 or TRBV6-3 and TRBJ2-7, with a weak D call TRBD1 (5 bases). The V gene lost 0 bases and the J gene lost 9 bases, with 9 bases spanning the gap. The CDR3 extends over 12 amino acids. Germline V lookup: CDR1 MNHEY, CDR2 SVGEGT. CDR3 sequence: CASSYSAGRQYF. CDR3 DNA: TGTGCCAGCAGTTACTCGGCAGGGCGGCAGTACTTC.

V usage is TRBV20-1 and J usage is TRBJ1-6, with D possibly matching TRBD1 (6 bases). CDR1 and CDR2 (germline): DFQATT, SNEGSKA (reference sequence). This CDR3 contains 16 residues. Trimming cost V 0 bases and J 0 bases, with 9 bases left between them. CDR3 nucleotide sequence: TGCAGTGCTAGAGAAGGAGGGGGCTCCTATAATTCACCCCTCCACTTT. Protein product: CSAREGGGSYNSPLHF.

This clonotype was observed at least ten times. The V gene is TRBV20-1, the J gene TRBJ2-7, with D possibly being TRBD2 (5 bases). Germline V gene sequence: CDR1 DFQATT, CDR2 SNEGSKA (reference sequence). With 0 bases removed from V and 2 bases from J, the gap between germline ends came to 14 bases. The CDR3 runs to 15 residues. The CDR3 DNA is TGCAGTGCTAGAGATCTGAGGACCGGGACCTACGAGCAGTACTTC. This translates into CSARDLRTGTYEQYF.

This clonotype has a handful of counts. The chain recombines TRBV11-3 with TRBJ2-1; D is unresolved. This CDR3 is 14 amino acids long. V shed 4 bases and J shed 7 bases, with 14 bases lying between them. Looked up from germline, CDR1 is SGHNT and CDR2 is YENEEA. DNA for the CDR3: TGTGCCAGCAGCTCCGGCGAGCTGAGGAATGAGCAGTTCTTC. This gives the protein CASSSGELRNEQFF.

This clonotype was seen at least ten times. V and J are TRBV28 and TRBJ2-2; 8 positions agree with TRBD2. The germline V gene has CDR1 MDHEN and CDR2 SYDVKM. Losses at the gene ends were 4 bases for V and 6 bases for J; bases not matched to a gene: 7. CDR3 length: 15 amino acids. CDR3 amino acids: CASSSPGLVPGELFF. In DNA, the CDR3 is TGTGCCAGCAGTTCGCCGGGACTAGTTCCCGGGGAGCTGTTTTTT.

V gene TRBV19 combines with J gene TRBJ2-1, with 11 bases matching TRBD2. This CDR3 is built from 14 residues. Germline trimming cut 6 bases from V and 2 bases from J; bases unmatched to any gene: 0. Germline CDR1 is LNHDA and CDR2 is SQIVND (reference sequence). CDR3 sequence (DNA): TGTGCCAGTAGACTAGCGGGAGCCTACAATGAGCAGTTCTTC. It specifies CASRLAGAYNEQFF. The entire variable domain, with the rest obtained from reference TRBV19 and TRBJ2-1, is as follows: DGGITQSPKYLFRKEGQNVTLSCEQNLNHDAMYWYRQDPGQGLRLIYYSQIVNDFQKGDIAEGYSVSREKKESFPLTVTSAQKNPTAFYLCASRLAGAYNEQFFGPGTRLTVL.

This clonotype was detected a few times. This chain links TRBV24-1 with TRBJ2-1; no definite D call. Germline CDR1 KGHDR, CDR2 SFDVKD. The CDR3 runs 15 residues. The V end lost 3 bases, the J end lost 5 bases, and 13 bases lay between the germline ends. The CDR3 spells CATSDPRLAHNEQFF. The CDR3 nucleotides are TGTGCCACCAGTGATCCTCGCCTCGCCCACAATGAGCAGTTCTTC.

This clonotype was detected many times. V is TRBV4-2 and J is TRBJ2-7; 15 bases agree with TRBD2. From germline, CDR1 is LGHNA and CDR2 YNFKEQ. V shed 0 bases, J shed 6 bases, and the junction held 12 bases outside the gene matches. This CDR3 contains 19 residues. Written as DNA, the CDR3 is TGTGCCAGCAGCCAAGATGGGCCGGGACTAGCGGGAGGCAGGGGCGAGCAGTACTTC. It specifies CASSQDGPGLAGGRGEQYF.

The sample holds many counts of this clonotype. The V gene is TRBV29-1, the J gene TRBJ1-1, with no clear D. This CDR3 comprises 12 residues. V was shortened by 3 bases and J by 2 bases, with 7 bases between the two germline ends. CDR1 SQVTM and CDR2 ANQGSEA come from the germline V gene. CDR3 residues: CSVDLANTEAFF. CDR3 DNA sequence: TGCAGCGTTGACTTGGCTAACACTGAAGCTTTCTTT. Looking up the rest from reference TRBV29-1 and TRBJ1-1 gives the full variable domain: SAVISQKPSRDICQRGTSLTIQCQVDSQVTMMFWYRQQPGQSLTLIATANQGSEATYESGFVIDKFPISRPNLTFSTLTVSNMSPEDSSIYLCSVDLANTEAFFGQGTRLTVV.

At least ten counts were recorded for this clonotype. This sequence joins TRBV20-1 and TRBJ2-7, with D uncertain. In germline, CDR1 is DFQATT, CDR2 SNEGSKA (reference sequence). The V end lost 3 bases, the J end lost 1 base, and 10 bases lay between the germline ends. The CDR3 totals 13 residues. The chain's CDR3 is CSASRQQSYEQYF. The DNA for the CDR3 is TGCAGTGCTAGTCGTCAACAGTCCTACGAGCAGTACTTC.

The table lists this clonotype with a few counts. The gene calls are TRBV21-1 and TRBJ2-1; whether TRBD2, the table's D call, matches the DNA was not checked. TRBV21-1 is reported as a pseudogene. The CDR3 extends over 17 amino acids. The CDR3 protein is CASSSGWRGSSYNEQFF. CDR3 in DNA: TGTGCCAGCAGCTCCGGCTGGCGGGGTAGCTCCTACAATGAGCAGTTCTTC.

The chain uses TRBV6-5 and TRBJ1-3; TRBD1 matches 7 bases. Germline V gene lookup returns CDR1 MNHEY and CDR2 SVGAGI. This CDR3 contains 15 residues. Losses at the gene ends were 5 bases for V and 7 bases for J; bases not matched to a gene: 11. The CDR3 is CASSPWDSLGNTIYF. In DNA, the CDR3 is TGTGCCAGCAGTCCTTGGGACAGCCTAGGGAACACCATATATTTT.

V usage is TRBV20-1 and J usage is TRBJ2-5; TRBD2 agrees at 8 bases. The V and J ends lost 1 base and 4 bases, in that order; junction bases with no gene match: 11. The CDR3 has 16 amino acids. Germline values: CDR1 DFQATT, CDR2 SNEGSKA (reference sequence). The CDR3: CSARAGGAGEGETQYF. As DNA, the CDR3 is TGCAGTGCTAGAGCCGGGGGAGCGGGAGAGGGAGAGACCCAGTACTTC.